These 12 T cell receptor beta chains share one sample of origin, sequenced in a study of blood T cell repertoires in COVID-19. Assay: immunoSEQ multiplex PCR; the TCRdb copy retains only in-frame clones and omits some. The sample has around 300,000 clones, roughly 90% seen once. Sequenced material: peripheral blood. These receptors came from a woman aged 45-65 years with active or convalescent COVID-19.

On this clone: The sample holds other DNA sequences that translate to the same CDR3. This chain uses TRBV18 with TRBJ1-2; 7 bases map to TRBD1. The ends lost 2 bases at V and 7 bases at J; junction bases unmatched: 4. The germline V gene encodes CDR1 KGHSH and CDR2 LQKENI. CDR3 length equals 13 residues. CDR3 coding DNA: TGTGCCAGCTCACCAACAGGGGAGGTTGGCTACACCTTC. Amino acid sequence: CASSPTGEVGYTF.

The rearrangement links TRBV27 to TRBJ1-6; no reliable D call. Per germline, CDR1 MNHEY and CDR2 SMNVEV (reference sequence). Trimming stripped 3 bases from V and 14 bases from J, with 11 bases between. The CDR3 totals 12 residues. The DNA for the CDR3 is TGTGCCAGCAGTTTTCAGGTGGGAGCCCTCCACTTT. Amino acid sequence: CASSFQVGALHF.

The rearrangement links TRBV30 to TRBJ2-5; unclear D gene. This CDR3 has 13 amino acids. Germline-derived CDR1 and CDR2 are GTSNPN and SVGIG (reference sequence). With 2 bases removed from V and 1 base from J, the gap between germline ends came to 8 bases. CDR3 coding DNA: TGTGCCTGGAGTCACCGGAGCCAAGAGACCCAGTACTTC. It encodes CAWSHRSQETQYF.

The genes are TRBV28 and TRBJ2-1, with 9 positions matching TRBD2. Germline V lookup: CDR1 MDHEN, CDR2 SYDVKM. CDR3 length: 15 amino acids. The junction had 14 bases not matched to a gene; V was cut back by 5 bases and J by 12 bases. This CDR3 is CASSLSGRKGSGQFF. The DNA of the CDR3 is TGTGCCAGCAGTCTTAGCGGGAGAAAGGGATCAGGGCAGTTCTTC.

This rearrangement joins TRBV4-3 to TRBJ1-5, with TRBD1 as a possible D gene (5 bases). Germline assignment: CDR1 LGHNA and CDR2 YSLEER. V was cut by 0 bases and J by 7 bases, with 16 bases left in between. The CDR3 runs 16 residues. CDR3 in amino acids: CASSQDLSGLIQPQHF. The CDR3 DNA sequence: TGCGCCAGCAGCCAAGATCTGTCAGGGCTCATACAGCCCCAGCATTTT.

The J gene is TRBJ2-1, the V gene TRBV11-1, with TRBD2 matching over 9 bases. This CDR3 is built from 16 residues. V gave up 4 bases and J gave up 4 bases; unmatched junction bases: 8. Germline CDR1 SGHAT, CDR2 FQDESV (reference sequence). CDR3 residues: CASSYRGGAVYNEQFF. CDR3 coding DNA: TGTGCCAGCAGCTATCGCGGGGGGGCCGTATACAATGAGCAGTTCTTC.

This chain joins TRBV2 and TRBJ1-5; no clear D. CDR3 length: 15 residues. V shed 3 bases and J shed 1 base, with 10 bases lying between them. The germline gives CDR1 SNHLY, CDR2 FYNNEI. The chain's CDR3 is CASSDDIRSNQPQHF. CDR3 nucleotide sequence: TGTGCCAGCAGTGATGACATCCGAAGCAATCAGCCCCAGCATTTT.

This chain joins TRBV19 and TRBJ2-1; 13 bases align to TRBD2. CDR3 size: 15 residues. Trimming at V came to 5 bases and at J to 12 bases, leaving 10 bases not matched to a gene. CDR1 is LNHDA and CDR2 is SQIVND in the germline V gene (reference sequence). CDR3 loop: CASSPMTSGRNWQFF. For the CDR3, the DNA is TGTGCCAGTAGTCCTATGACTAGCGGGAGGAATTGGCAGTTCTTC.

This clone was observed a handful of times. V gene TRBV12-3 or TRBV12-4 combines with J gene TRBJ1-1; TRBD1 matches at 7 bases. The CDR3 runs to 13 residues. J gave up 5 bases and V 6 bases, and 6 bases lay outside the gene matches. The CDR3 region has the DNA TGTGCCAGCAGAGTGACAGGGACAACTGAAGCTTTCTTT. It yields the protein CASRVTGTTEAFF.

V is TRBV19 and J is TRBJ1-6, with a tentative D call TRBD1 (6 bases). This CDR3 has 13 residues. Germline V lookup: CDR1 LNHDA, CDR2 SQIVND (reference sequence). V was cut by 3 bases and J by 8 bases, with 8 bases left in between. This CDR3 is CASSIQGYSPLHF. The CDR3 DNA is TGTGCCAGTAGTATCCAGGGGTATTCACCCCTCCACTTT. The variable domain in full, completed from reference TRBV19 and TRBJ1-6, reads DGGITQSPKYLFRKEGQNVTLSCEQNLNHDAMYWYRQDPGQGLRLIYYSQIVNDFQKGDIAEGYSVSREKKESFPLTVTSAQKNPTAFYLCASSIQGYSPLHFGNGTRLTVT.

The CDR3 protein is CASSQGVRLSNYGYTF. The CDR3 DNA reads TGCGCCAGCAGCCAAGGGGTCAGACTTTCTAACTATGGCTACACCTTC. This rearrangement joins TRBV4-1 to TRBJ1-2; D is unclear. Trimming stripped 1 base from V and 0 bases from J, with 12 bases between. The germline CDR1 and CDR2 sequences are MGHRA and YSYEKL. This CDR3 comprises 16 residues.

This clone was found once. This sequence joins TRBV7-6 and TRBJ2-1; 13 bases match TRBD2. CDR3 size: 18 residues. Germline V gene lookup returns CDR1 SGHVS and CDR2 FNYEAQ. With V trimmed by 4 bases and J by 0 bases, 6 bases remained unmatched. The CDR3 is CASSYPRTSGSSYNEQFF. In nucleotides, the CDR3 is TGTGCCAGCAGCTATCCGAGGACTAGCGGGAGCTCCTACAATGAGCAGTTCTTC.